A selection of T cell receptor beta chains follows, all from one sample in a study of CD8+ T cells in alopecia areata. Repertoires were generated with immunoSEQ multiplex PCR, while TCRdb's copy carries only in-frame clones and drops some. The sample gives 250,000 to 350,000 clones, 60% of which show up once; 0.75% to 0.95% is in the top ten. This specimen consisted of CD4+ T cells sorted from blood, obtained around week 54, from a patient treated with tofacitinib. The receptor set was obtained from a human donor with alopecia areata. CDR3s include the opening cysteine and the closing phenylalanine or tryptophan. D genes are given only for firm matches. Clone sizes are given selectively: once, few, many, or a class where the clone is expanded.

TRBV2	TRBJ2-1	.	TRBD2	CASRETSGGAQQPYNEQFF	TGTGCCAGCAGGGAAACTAGCGGGGGCGCGCAACAACCCTACAATGAGCAGTTCTTC
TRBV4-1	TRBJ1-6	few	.	CASSQLVVGGQPLHF	TGCGCCAGCAGCCAACTAGTCGTGGGGGGACAACCCCTCCACTTT
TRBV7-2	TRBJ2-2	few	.	CASSWRLGNTGELFF	TGTGCCAGCAGCTGGCGCTTAGGGAACACCGGGGAGCTGTTTTTT
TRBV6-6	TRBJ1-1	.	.	CASSYSQNTEAFF	TGTGCCAGCAGTTACTCCCAGAACACTGAAGCTTTCTTT
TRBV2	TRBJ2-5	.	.	CASSERTETQYF	TGTGCCAGCAGTGAGCGGACAGAGACCCAGTACTTC
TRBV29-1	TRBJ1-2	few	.	CSVTSGHGYTF	TGCAGCGTTACTTCAGGGCACGGCTACACCTTC
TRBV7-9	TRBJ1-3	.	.	CASSRGDSGNTIYF	TGTGCCAGCAGCAGAGGGGACTCTGGAAACACCATATATTTT
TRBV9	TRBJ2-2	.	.	CASSPPNTGELFF	TGTGCCAGCAGCCCCCCGAACACCGGGGAGCTGTTTTTT
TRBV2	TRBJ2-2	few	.	CASSDSGMATGELFF	TGTGCCAGCAGTGATTCGGGCATGGCGACCGGGGAGCTGTTTTTT
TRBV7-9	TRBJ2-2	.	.	CASSLMGDTGELFF	TGTGCCAGCAGCTTAATGGGTGACACCGGGGAGCTGTTTTTT
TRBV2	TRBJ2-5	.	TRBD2	CASSGKLAGVQETQYF	TGTGCCAGCAGTGGGAAACTAGCGGGGGTCCAAGAGACCCAGTACTTC
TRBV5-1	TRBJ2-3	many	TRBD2	CASSLRSWRGGPDTQYF	TGCGCCAGCAGCTTGCGGTCCTGGCGGGGGGGGCCAGATACGCAGTATTTT
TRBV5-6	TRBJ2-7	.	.	CASSLEGESPYEQYF	TGTGCCAGCAGCTTGGAAGGGGAATCCCCCTACGAGCAGTACTTC
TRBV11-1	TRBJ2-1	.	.	CASSLAVRGDEQFF	TGTGCCAGCAGCTTAGCGGTACGAGGGGATGAGCAGTTCTTC
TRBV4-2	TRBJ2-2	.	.	CASSQRASLTGELFF	TGTGCCAGCAGCCAACGCGCCAGCCTGACCGGGGAGCTGTTTTTT
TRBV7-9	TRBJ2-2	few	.	CASGAGNTGELFF	TGTGCCAGCGGGGCAGGGAACACCGGGGAGCTGTTTTTT
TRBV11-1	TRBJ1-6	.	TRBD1	CASSRDSSYNSPLHF	TGTGCCAGCAGTCGGGACAGCTCCTATAATTCACCCCTCCACTTT
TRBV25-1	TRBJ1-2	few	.	CASTLDSLYGYTF	TGTGCCAGCACCCTGGACAGCCTCTATGGCTACACCTTC
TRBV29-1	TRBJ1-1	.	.	CSGGSGNTEAFF	TGCAGCGGTGGATCGGGGAACACTGAAGCTTTCTTT
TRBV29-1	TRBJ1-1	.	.	CSVGGTEAFF	TGCAGCGTTGGGGGCACTGAAGCTTTCTTT
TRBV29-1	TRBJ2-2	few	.	CSVGTPGSGELFF	TGCAGCGTGGGGACTCCAGGGTCCGGGGAGCTGTTTTTT
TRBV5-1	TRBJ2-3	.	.	CASSSADPTDTQYF	TGCGCCAGCAGCTCCGCTGACCCCACAGATACGCAGTATTTT
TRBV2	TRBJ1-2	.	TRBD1	CASRETGGRANYGYTF	TGTGCCAGCAGGGAAACAGGGGGTAGAGCTAACTATGGCTACACCTTC
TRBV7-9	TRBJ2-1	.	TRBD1	CASSPRQGAFYNEQFF	TGTGCCAGCAGTCCTCGACAGGGGGCTTTTTACAATGAGCAGTTCTTC
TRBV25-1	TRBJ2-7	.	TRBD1	CASSNRGHSYEQYF	TGTGCCAGCAGTAACAGGGGTCACTCCTACGAGCAGTACTTC